The present T cell receptor beta chain was sequenced within a study of PD-L1 blockade in urothelial cancer. For the study at large: Of prior chemotherapy regimens, patients had received between 0 and 3. There were a median of approximately 150,000 T cells in blood samples.

Whole-study results and caveats: Blood clones associated with the tumor expanded more at 3 weeks in durable-benefit patients.

About this clone: Its antigen is unidentified.

Measured with immunoSEQ multiplex PCR; TCRdb has only the in-frame clones, and not every one. There are about 57,000 clones in the sample; 75% to 85% occur only once, and around 6% lies in the top ten. Unmatched junction bases numbered 4, after V lost 4 bases and J lost 6 bases. Per the germline V gene, CDR1 is SGHRS and CDR2 is YFSETQ. The CDR3 loop spans 14 amino acids. Time point indicated: pretreatment peripheral blood. The chain links TRBV5-1 to TRBJ2-3; 11 bases fit TRBD2. The sequencing here drew on PBMCs, taken around atezolizumab (anti-PD-L1) treatment. The source is a man in his 70s with urothelial cancer. Here the CDR3 DNA reads TGCGCCAGCAGCGATAGCGGGGGGGCCGATACGCAGTATTTT. This codes for CASSDSGGADTQYF. Drawing the rest from reference TRBV5-1 and TRBJ2-3, the complete variable domain is KAGVTQTPRYLIKTRGQQVTLSCSPISGHRSVSWYQQTPGQGLQFLFEYFSETQRNKGNFPGRFSGRQFSNSRSEMNVSTLELGDSALYLCASSDSGGADTQYFGPGTRLTVL.